The sequence of this TCR beta chain was determined in a study of identical twins. There were only healthy Caucasians among the donors. This clonotype was counted between two and nine times. Each CDR3 protein gets one entry after TCRdb re-called the 5' RACE reads with MiXCR. This table holds approximately 890,000 distinct CDR3 sequences, about 12% found once. The V and J ends lost 2 bases and 4 bases respectively, with 14 bases between them. CDR1 and CDR2 from the germline V gene are MNHNS and SASEGT. The CDR3 runs 16 residues. In addition, the sample was reused for a study of yellow fever vaccine responses in identical twins. That investigation notes: Vaccine-induced T cell responses in twins were reportedly observed to appear partly convergent, partly personalized.

This receptor was obtained from a woman between 18 and 29 years old in good health. Sequenced sample: PBMCs. The rearrangement uses TRBV6-1 and TRBJ2-2; D is possibly TRBD1 or TRBD2 (6 bases each). The CDR3 sequence: CASSENKGGPTGELFF. The CDR3, as DNA: TGTGCCAGCAGTGAAAATAAGGGGGGCCCCACCGGGGAGCTGTTTTTT.